Sequencing of this T cell receptor beta chain was carried out in a study of EBV T-cell therapy then PD-1 blockade in nasopharyngeal carcinoma. Points on this clone: Antigen specificity is unknown.

CDR1 and CDR2 from the germline V gene are SGHKS and YYEKEE (reference sequence). V was clipped by 1 base and J by 1 base, with 12 bases between them. This CDR3 is built from 17 residues. The data were produced by immunoSEQ multiplex PCR, yet TCRdb's version contains in-frame clones alone and is incomplete. The repertoire has 20,000 or so clones, about 80% of them found once; the top ten carry approximately 31%. As for treatment: AdE1-LMPpoly-expanded autologous EBV-specific T-cell therapy followed by anti-PD-1 nivolumab. The source is a man aged 35 to 55 with nasopharyngeal carcinoma. The genes are TRBV5-5 and TRBJ1-6; no clear D gene. The specimen comprised CD8+ T cells from blood, sampled at day 61 from a patient whose treatment included autologous EBV-specific T cells and nivolumab. In nucleotides, the CDR3 is TGTGCCAGCAGCTTGATGCCCCCAGGATCCTATAATTCACCCCTCCACTTT. It specifies CASSLMPPGSYNSPLHF.